This is a list of T cell receptor beta chains from one sample in a study of molecular identifiers for immune sequencing clone quantification. TCRdb re-called the PCR reads with MiXCR, one entry per CDR3 protein. This table has fewer than 15,000 distinct CDR3 sequences, under 20% appearing once. The sequenced sample consisted of naive CD8+ T cells from blood, with Jurkat cell RNA spiked in. Receptor source: a human donor in good health. Some libraries in this study had Jurkat cell RNA spiked in. The CDR3 runs from the conserved cysteine through the conserved F or W. Each record gives: J gene, V gene, clone size, D gene, CDR3 DNA, CDR3 protein. D genes are given only for firm matches. Clone size, where shown, is once, few, many, or a class for clones that have expanded.

TRBJ2-3 TRBV5-1 medium-sized TRBD2 TGCGCCAGCAGCCTCTACCCACTAGCGGGAGTCGCCGATACGCAGTATTTT CASSLYPLAGVADTQYF
TRBJ1-1 TRBV11-3 many NA TGTGCCAGCAGACTAGTGGGAGCGGACCCTGAAGCTTTCTTT CASRLVGADPEAFF
TRBJ2-7 TRBV20-1 medium-sized TRBD2 TGCAGTGCTAGACCAGCGGGAGGTGTCGAGCAGTACTTC CSARPAGGVEQYF
TRBJ2-4 TRBV27 medium-sized NA TGTGCCAGCGCCTTAACCGCCAAAAACATTCAGTACTTC CASALTAKNIQYF
TRBJ2-1 TRBV5-5 many TRBD2 TGTGCCAGCTTCGGACTAGCGGGGGTCCCCGAGCAGTTCTTC CASFGLAGVPEQFF
TRBJ1-1 TRBV18 many NA TGTGCCAGCTCGCCTCCGACAGTTTGGATCTCCGACACTGAAGCTTTCTTT CASSPPTVWISDTEAFF
TRBJ2-5 TRBV6-2/TRBV6-3 many NA TGTGCCAGCAGTTACGGGGGGTATAGAGAGACCCAGTACTTC CASSYGGYRETQYF
TRBJ2-3 TRBV7-9 medium-sized NA TGTGCCAGCAGCCACCTGGAGAGGGGGACAGATACGCAGTATTTT CASSHLERGTDTQYF
TRBJ2-3 TRBV11-2 many TRBD1 TGTGCCAGCAGCTTAGGGACAGGATATATTCAGTATTTT CASSLGTGYIQYF
TRBJ2-7 TRBV27 NA TRBD2 TGTGCCAGCAGTTTACTAGCGGATTACGAGCAGTACTTC CASSLLADYEQYF
TRBJ2-2 TRBV7-9 many NA TGTGCCAGCAGCTTAGTAGTGGTCGGGGAGCTGTTTTTT CASSLVVVGELFF
TRBJ1-2 TRBV30 medium-sized NA TGTGCCTGGTGGCTGAAAGGTGATAGCTATGGCTACACCTTC CAWWLKGDSYGYTF